This entry lists 16 T cell receptor beta chains sequenced from one sample in a study of post-analysis software for immune sequencing data. These TCRs are of unknown antigen specificity. The authors incorporated unique molecular identifiers into the TCR beta cDNA libraries. One entry per CDR3 protein results from TCRdb running MiXCR on the PCR reads. This table holds some 690,000 distinct CDR3 sequences, just under 30% found once. Study-level results: The five TRBV segments detected at higher frequency in patients than in controls included TRBV5-6, TRBV5-1 and TRBV20-1.

The sequenced sample was blood. These receptors were taken from a girl aged 5 to 17 with multiple sclerosis.

The chain carries TRBV7-9 and TRBJ1-4, with TRBD1 matching 8 bases. Germline values: CDR1 SEHNR, CDR2 FQNEAQ (reference sequence). The CDR3 is 16 amino acids. After removal of 1 base from V and 7 bases from J, the junction contained 8 bases not matched to a gene. The CDR3 bases are TGTGCCAGCAGCTTAGGGTCCCGGCAGGGGGCTGAAAAACTGTTTTTT. It codes for CASSLGSRQGAEKLFF. The full variable domain, with the rest looked up from reference TRBV7-9 and TRBJ1-4, is DTGVSQNPRHKITKRGQNVTFRCDPISEHNRLYWYRQTLGQGPEFLTYFQNEAQLEKSRLLSDRFSAERPKGSFSTLEIQRTEQGDSAMYLCASSLGSRQGAEKLFFGSGTQLSVL.

The chain is built from TRBV6-6 and TRBJ2-7, with 7 nucleotides matching TRBD2. The V and J ends lost 7 bases and 7 bases, in that order; junction bases with no gene match: 16. CDR1 and CDR2 (germline): MNHNY, SVGAGI (reference sequence). This CDR3 is built from 15 residues. CDR3 amino acids: CASTWRAGVYNEQYF. Here the CDR3 DNA reads TGTGCCAGCACTTGGCGGGCGGGGGTCTACAATGAGCAGTACTTC.

Only a few counts were recorded for this clonotype. The chain uses TRBV4-3 and TRBJ2-1; TRBD2 might be the D (6 bases). Germline CDR1 reads LGHNA; CDR2 reads YSLEER. There are 16 residues in the CDR3. V dropped 3 bases and J dropped 4 bases, with 16 bases sitting between them. This chain's CDR3 is CASSHAGSFVYNEQFF. The CDR3, as DNA: TGCGCCAGCAGCCATGCCGGGAGCTTCGTATACAATGAGCAGTTCTTC.

The chain uses TRBV28 and TRBJ2-1; 11 bases agree with TRBD2. The V gene's germline CDR1 is MDHEN and CDR2 SYDVKM. V trimming: 4 bases; J trimming: 7 bases; junction bases outside the gene matches: 9. The CDR3 sequence is 16 residues long. This chain's CDR3 is CASSSHTSGSGNEQFF. CDR3 sequence (DNA): TGTGCCAGCAGTTCCCACACTAGCGGGAGCGGTAATGAGCAGTTCTTC.

The chain employs TRBV2 and TRBJ1-5; D perhaps matches TRBD1 (5 bases). CDR1 SNHLY and CDR2 FYNNEI come from the germline V gene. V was trimmed by 6 bases and J by 0 bases, leaving 9 bases between them. This CDR3 is 14 amino acids long. The CDR3 sequence is CASRPGISNQPQHF. The CDR3 region has the DNA TGTGCCAGCAGGCCAGGGATTAGCAATCAGCCCCAGCATTTT.

This sequence joins TRBV20-1 and TRBJ1-1, with TRBD1 matching 10 bases. The CDR3 consists of 13 residues. Germline V CDR1 and CDR2: DFQATT, SNEGSKA (reference sequence). V was pared by 5 bases and J by 10 bases, with 10 bases of the junction left unmatched. The CDR3 reads CSALVGQGLGAFF. The CDR3 DNA sequence: TGCAGTGCTTTAGTGGGACAGGGGCTGGGAGCTTTCTTT.

This clonotype was counted a few times. The chain links TRBV15 to TRBJ2-5, with a possible D match to TRBD2 (7 bases). The germline gives CDR1 LNHNV, CDR2 YYDKDF (reference sequence). Trimming took off 5 bases at V and 2 bases at J, with 15 bases between the two ends. CDR3 length: 15 residues. DNA of the CDR3: TGTGCCACCAGCGGGGGGGGCGGGATTCAAGAGACCCAGTACTTC. It specifies CATSGGGGIQETQYF.

The table lists this clonotype with a few counts. The CDR3 loop is CASSLAGFQGYEQYF. In nucleotides, the CDR3 is TGTGCCAGCAGTTTAGCAGGGTTCCAGGGGTACGAGCAGTACTTC. The chain recombines TRBV27 with TRBJ2-4, with TRBD1 as a possible D gene (6 bases). The J call may be in error: the DNA end matches TRBJ2-7 better. Germline V gene data show CDR1 as MNHEY and CDR2 as SMNVEV (reference sequence). This CDR3 region has 15 residues.

This clonotype was detected only a few times. V is TRBV5-1 and J is TRBJ2-1; a weak D match, TRBD2 (6 bases). The V and J ends lost 1 base and 4 bases respectively, with 9 bases between them. Germline CDR1 SGHRS, CDR2 YFSETQ. This CDR3 contains 14 residues. DNA of the CDR3: TGCGCCAGCAGCTTGATTGGACTATACAATGAGCAGTTCTTC. It codes for CASSLIGLYNEQFF.

This clonotype was observed a handful of times. This chain uses TRBV4-1 with TRBJ1-5; D is possibly TRBD1 (6 bases). CDR3 length: 16 residues. Germline V lookup: CDR1 MGHRA, CDR2 YSYEKL. The germline V and J ends were trimmed by 3 bases and 4 bases, with 16 bases remaining between them. CDR3 in DNA: TGCGCCAGCAGCCAGCTTGGGGGGGGCACAAATCAGCCCCAGCATTTT. Translating it yields CASSQLGGGTNQPQHF.

This clonotype has only a few counts. V gene TRBV20-1 combines with J gene TRBJ2-7; the match to TRBD1 covers 11 bases. This CDR3 is built from 15 residues. The junction had 7 bases not matched to a gene; V was cut back by 2 bases and J by 4 bases. CDR1 is DFQATT and CDR2 is SNEGSKA in the germline V gene (reference sequence). This CDR3 is CSARPGQGVRYEQYF. CDR3 nucleotides: TGCAGTGCTAGACCGGGACAGGGGGTAAGGTACGAGCAGTACTTC.

A few counts support this clonotype. This chain links TRBV7-2 with TRBJ2-5, with 7 bases matching TRBD2. TRBJ2-4 matches the DNA end more closely, so the J call is doubtful. Germline V gene sequence: CDR1 SGHTA, CDR2 FQGNSA. The CDR3 is made up of 14 amino acids. CDR3 amino acids: CASSPGGIKNIQYF. The DNA of the CDR3 is TGTGCCAGCAGCCCCGGGGGGATCAAAAACATTCAGTACTTC.

V usage is TRBV28 and J usage is TRBJ1-2; no firm D call. The V gene's germline CDR1 is MDHEN and CDR2 SYDVKM. V shed 11 bases and J shed 8 bases, with 18 bases lying between them. The CDR3 is 12 amino acids. The CDR3 loop reads CAGTPRARGYTF. The CDR3 DNA reads TGTGCCGGCACTCCCCGGGCGCGGGGCTACACCTTC.

CDR3 residues: CSAPPIPSCAEQYF. In DNA, the CDR3 is TGCAGTGCCCCCCCGATCCCCTCGTGTGCCGAGCAGTACTTC. V and J are TRBV20-1 and TRBJ2-4; D call uncertain. The J call may be incorrect, as the DNA end agrees better with TRBJ2-7. The length of the CDR3 is 14 residues. Germline assignment: CDR1 DFQATT and CDR2 SNEGSKA (reference sequence).

This sequence joins TRBV7-2 and TRBJ2-7, with TRBD1 matching over 9 bases. There are 15 residues in the CDR3. The junction had 8 bases not matched to a gene; V was cut back by 5 bases and J by 3 bases. Per the germline V gene, CDR1 is SGHTA and CDR2 is FQGNSA. The DNA of the CDR3 is TGTGCCAGCAGCCGGAGGACAGGGGCTAACTACGAGCAGTACTTC. This sequence encodes CASSRRTGANYEQYF.

J is TRBJ2-5 and V is TRBV20-1, with unresolved D. TRBJ2-7 matches the DNA end more closely, so the J call is doubtful. The CDR3 sequence is 13 residues long. Germline-derived CDR1 and CDR2 are DFQATT and SNEGSKA (reference sequence). The CDR3 sequence: CSARDLRQYEQYF. The DNA for the CDR3 is TGCAGTGCTAGAGATCTGAGACAATACGAGCAGTACTTC.